This T cell receptor (beta chain) stems from a study of response to subunit inactivated influenza vaccine. Overall study findings and caveats: Authors proposed each seasonal influenza vaccination draws in few new T cells.

This clonotype has a count of ten or more. Its antigen is undetermined. Each CDR3 protein gets one entry after TCRdb re-called the RT-PCR reads with MiXCR. The table lists 800,000 or so distinct CDR3 sequences, 21% of them singletons, with more than 8.5% in the top ten. The CDR3 extends over 19 amino acids. CDR1 is SGDLS, CDR2 YYNGEE, per germline. V was clipped by 0 bases and J by 0 bases, with 20 bases between them. The clonotype was recovered from a man aged 45 to 65 who received an inactivated influenza vaccine. The chain links TRBV9 to TRBJ2-3; possible D gene TRBD2, 6 bases. Sequenced material: PBMCs from blood, taken more than 4 days after vaccination. The CDR3 bases are TGTGCCAGCAGCGTAGACCCCACTCCTGGGGGGACTAGCACAGATACGCAGTATTTT. This translates into CASSVDPTPGGTSTDTQYF.